This T cell receptor beta chain was captured by sequencing in a study of OX40 agonist ivuxolimab in advanced cancers. Turning to the study itself: Participants could have had prior anti-PD-1, anti-PD-L1 or anti-CTLA-4 therapy, and less than 45% had some.

Measured with immunoSEQ multiplex PCR; TCRdb has only the in-frame clones, and not every one. Of tens of thousands of clones listed, around 86% are singletons. Trimming removed 5 bases from V and 6 bases from J; junction bases left unmatched: 15. The CDR3 loop spans 16 amino acids. CDR1 is MNHEY, CDR2 SMNVEV, per germline (reference sequence). Sample: CD4+ or CD8+ T cells sorted from blood, taken in a trial of the OX40 agonist ivuxolimab. This rearrangement joins TRBV27 to TRBJ2-7; 8 nucleotides match TRBD2. The receptor comes from an adult with an advanced solid tumor such as melanoma, head and neck, liver or kidney cancer. CDR3 sequence reads: CASSPRGSGRSGEQYF. The CDR3 region has the DNA TGTGCCAGCAGTCCCCGGGGGAGCGGGAGAAGTGGCGAGCAGTACTTC.